This TCR beta chain is from a study of T-cell memory formation after mild COVID-19. TCRdb reanalysed the 5' RACE reads using MiXCR and keeps one entry per CDR3 protein. The top ten clones hold about 8.6% of a sample with 550,000 to 600,000 distinct CDR3 sequences, roughly a sixth of them seen once. The germline gives CDR1 SEHNR, CDR2 FQNEAQ (reference sequence). CDR3 length: 12 amino acids. V was clipped by 4 bases and J by 9 bases, with 12 bases between them. What was sequenced was PBMCs or a T cell subset sorted from them (not recorded which). The clonotype comes from an adult woman who had mild COVID-19 (a few samples of this study predate the infection). Cell type and time point are not known. V usage is TRBV7-9 and J usage is TRBJ1-1; no firm D call. The CDR3 DNA sequence: TGTGCCAGCAGCTCCAGTGGGTGGAAAGCTTTCTTT. Translating gives CASSSSGWKAFF.